The entry below gives a single TCR beta chain sequence along with its context. The target of this receptor is not known. No base qualities exist here, and no much larger clone lies one base off it. The source of the sample is a study of T cell changes during pregnancy in multiple sclerosis (dated by TCRdb to 2018 to 2020). Regarding the study in general: The study looked at changes in the T cell repertoire across pregnancy in women with multiple sclerosis.

The library was built by means of the immunoSEQ multiplex PCR assay. In TCRdb, the immuneACCESS table is reduced to in-frame sequences with V and J assigned. These tables do not hold every clone; where another copy was compared, an unresolved V gene accounts for under half, and the others remain unexplained. This sample holds about 110,000 clones; under 95% were observed only once. Around 0.8% of the sample rests with the top ten. As encoded in the germline V gene (reference sequence), CDR1 is SGHKS while CDR2 is YYEKEE. The trim is 0 bases for V and 9 bases for J, with a gap of 13 bases between the germline ends. The CDR3, from cysteine to phenylalanine, totals 14 residues. Only the CDR3 DNA is retained, 42 bases long and in frame from the first base.

Sequenced here: peripheral blood, sampled in the third trimester of pregnancy. The TCR comes from a female donor in good health, enrolled as a control in a pregnancy study. Recombination connected TRBV5-5 to TRBJ1-5, with an unclear D gene assignment. The DNA is TGTGCCAGCAGCTTGGGGGAGGGCCGGTGGCCCCAGCATTTT. Its protein reads: CASSLGEGRWPQHF.